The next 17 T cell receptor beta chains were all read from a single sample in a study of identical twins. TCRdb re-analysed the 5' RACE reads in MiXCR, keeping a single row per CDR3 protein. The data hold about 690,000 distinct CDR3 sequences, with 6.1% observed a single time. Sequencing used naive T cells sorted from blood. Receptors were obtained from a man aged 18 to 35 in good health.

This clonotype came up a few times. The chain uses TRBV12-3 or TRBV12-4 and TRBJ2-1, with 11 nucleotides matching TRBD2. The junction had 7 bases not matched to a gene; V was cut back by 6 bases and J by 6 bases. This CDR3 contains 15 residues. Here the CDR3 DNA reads TGTGCCAGCAGCCCACTAGCGGGAGTGCCCAATGAGCAGTTCTTC. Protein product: CASSPLAGVPNEQFF.

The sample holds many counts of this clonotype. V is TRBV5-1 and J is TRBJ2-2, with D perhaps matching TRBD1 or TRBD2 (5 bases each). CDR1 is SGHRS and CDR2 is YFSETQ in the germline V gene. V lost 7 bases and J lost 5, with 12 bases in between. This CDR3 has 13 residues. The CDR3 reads CASGARGTGELFF. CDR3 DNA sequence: TGCGCCAGCGGGGCCCGGGGTACCGGGGAGCTGTTTTTT. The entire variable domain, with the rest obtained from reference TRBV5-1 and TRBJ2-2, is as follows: KAGVTQTPRYLIKTRGQQVTLSCSPISGHRSVSWYQQTPGQGLQFLFEYFSETQRNKGNFPGRFSGRQFSNSRSEMNVSTLELGDSALYLCASGARGTGELFFGEGSRLTVL.

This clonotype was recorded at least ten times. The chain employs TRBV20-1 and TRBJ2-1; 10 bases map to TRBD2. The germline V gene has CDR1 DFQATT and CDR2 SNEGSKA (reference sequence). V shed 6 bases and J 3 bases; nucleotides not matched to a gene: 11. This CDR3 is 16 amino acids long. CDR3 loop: CSAETLAGGNYNEQFF. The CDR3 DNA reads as TGCAGTGCCGAGACTTTAGCGGGAGGAAACTACAATGAGCAGTTCTTC.

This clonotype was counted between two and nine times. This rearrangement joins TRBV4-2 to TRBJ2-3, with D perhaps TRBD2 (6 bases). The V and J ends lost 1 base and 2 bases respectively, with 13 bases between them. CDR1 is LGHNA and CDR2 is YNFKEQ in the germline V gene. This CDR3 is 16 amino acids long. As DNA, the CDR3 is TGTGCCAGCAGCCAAGCCGCGTGGGACTCCACAGATACGCAGTATTTT. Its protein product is CASSQAAWDSTDTQYF.

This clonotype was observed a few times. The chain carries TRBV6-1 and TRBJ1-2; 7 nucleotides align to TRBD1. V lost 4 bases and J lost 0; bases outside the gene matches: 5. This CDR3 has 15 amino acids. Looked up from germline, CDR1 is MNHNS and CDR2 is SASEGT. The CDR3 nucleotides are TGTGCCAGCAGTGGAGGGACAGAATCTAACTATGGCTACACCTTC. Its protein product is CASSGGTESNYGYTF.

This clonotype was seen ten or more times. DNA for the CDR3: TGTGCCAGCAGTCTCCCGACAGGGCCGGCCGGCAATGAGCAGTTCTTC. Translated: CASSLPTGPAGNEQFF. The chain couples TRBV27 to TRBJ2-1, with 7 nucleotides matching TRBD1. V dropped 5 bases and J dropped 6; count of bases not matched to a gene: 13. CDR1 is MNHEY and CDR2 is SMNVEV in the germline V gene (reference sequence). This CDR3 has 16 amino acids.

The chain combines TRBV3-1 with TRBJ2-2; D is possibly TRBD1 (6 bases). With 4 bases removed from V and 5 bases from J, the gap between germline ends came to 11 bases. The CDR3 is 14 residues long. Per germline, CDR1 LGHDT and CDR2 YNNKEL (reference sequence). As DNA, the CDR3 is TGTGCCAGCAGCCGAGGACAGAGAACCGGGGAGCTGTTTTTT. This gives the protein CASSRGQRTGELFF.

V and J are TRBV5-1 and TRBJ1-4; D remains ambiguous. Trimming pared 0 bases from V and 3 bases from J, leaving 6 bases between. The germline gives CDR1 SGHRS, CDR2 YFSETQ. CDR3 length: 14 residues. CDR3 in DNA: TGCGCCAGCAGCTTGGGGCAACCTAATGAAAAACTGTTTTTT. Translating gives CASSLGQPNEKLFF.

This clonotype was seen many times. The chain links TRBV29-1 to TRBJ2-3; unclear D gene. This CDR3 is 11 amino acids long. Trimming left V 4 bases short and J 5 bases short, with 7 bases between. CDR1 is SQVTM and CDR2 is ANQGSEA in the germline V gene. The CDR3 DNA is TGCAGCGTTGTTTTTGGAGATACGCAGTATTTT. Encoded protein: CSVVFGDTQYF.

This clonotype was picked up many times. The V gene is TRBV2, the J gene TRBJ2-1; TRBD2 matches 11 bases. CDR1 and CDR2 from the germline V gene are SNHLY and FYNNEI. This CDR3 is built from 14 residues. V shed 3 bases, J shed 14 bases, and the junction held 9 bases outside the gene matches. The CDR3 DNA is TGTGCCAGCAGTGATGGGTTAGCGGGAGGGCGTGAGTTCTTC. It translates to CASSDGLAGGREFF.

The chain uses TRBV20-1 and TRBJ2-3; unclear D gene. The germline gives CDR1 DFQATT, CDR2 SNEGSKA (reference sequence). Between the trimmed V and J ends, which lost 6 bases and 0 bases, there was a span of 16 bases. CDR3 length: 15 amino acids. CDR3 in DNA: TGCAGTGCACCCGAATTAGCAGTGAGCACAGATACGCAGTATTTT. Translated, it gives CSAPELAVSTDTQYF.

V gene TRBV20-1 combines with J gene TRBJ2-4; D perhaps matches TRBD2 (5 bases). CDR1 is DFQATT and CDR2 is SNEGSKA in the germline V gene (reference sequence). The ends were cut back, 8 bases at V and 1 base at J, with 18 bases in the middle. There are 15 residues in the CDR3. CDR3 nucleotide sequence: TGCAGTCACATGCACCGAGGGTCTGCCAAAAACATTCAGTACTTC. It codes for CSHMHRGSAKNIQYF.

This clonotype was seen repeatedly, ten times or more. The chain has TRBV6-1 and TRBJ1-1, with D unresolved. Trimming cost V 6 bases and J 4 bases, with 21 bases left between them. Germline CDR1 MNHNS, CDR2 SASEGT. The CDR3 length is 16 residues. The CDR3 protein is CASSHPTTQSGTEAFF. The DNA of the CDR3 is TGTGCCAGCAGCCACCCGACAACCCAATCCGGCACTGAAGCTTTCTTT.

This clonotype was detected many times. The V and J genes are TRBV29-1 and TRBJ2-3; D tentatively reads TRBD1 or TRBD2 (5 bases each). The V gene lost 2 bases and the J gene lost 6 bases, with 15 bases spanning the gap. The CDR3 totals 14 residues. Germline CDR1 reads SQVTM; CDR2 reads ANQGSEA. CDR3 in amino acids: CSVEKATGTDTQYF. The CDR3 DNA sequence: TGCAGCGTTGAAAAGGCGACCGGGACCGATACGCAGTATTTT.

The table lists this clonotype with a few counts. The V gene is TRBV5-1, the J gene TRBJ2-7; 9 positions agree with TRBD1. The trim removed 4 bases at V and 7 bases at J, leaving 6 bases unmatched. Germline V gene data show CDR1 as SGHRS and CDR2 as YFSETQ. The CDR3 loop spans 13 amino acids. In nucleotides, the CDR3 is TGCGCCAGCAGCCGGGACAGGGAGGGGGAGCAGTACGTC. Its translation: CASSRDREGEQYV.

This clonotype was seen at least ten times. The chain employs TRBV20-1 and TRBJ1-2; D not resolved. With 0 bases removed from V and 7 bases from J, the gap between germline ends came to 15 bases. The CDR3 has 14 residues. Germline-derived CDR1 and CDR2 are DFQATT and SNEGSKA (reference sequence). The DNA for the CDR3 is TGCAGTGCTAGAGATATTGATCGTGTTGTTGGCTACACCTTC. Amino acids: CSARDIDRVVGYTF.

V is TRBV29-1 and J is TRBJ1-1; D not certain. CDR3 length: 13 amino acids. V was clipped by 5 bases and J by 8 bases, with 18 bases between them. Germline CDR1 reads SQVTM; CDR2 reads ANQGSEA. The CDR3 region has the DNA TGCAGCGTTTTTCCGCCCTATTTGAGGGAAGCTTTCTTT. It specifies CSVFPPYLREAFF.